The present T cell receptor beta chain was sequenced within a study of blood T cell repertoires in COVID-19. About the study: Acute and convalescent COVID-19 specimens originated in the United States, Italy and Spain. The analysed material was cDNA or gDNA that came from T cells, B-cell-depleted T cells, or PBMCs.

Per the authors' pipeline: Cell counts per sample came from amplifying reference gene primers. Using immunoSEQ multiplex PCR, the repertoire was profiled, and TCRdb retains in-frame clones only, with some absent. The D gene and trimming were derived from the DNA, and the V and J assignments and clone size from that table. The sample holds over 100,000 clones, 60% to 80% seen once. This clone has a count of ten or more. Between the trimmed V and J ends, which lost 4 bases and 1 base, there was a span of 9 bases. The germline V gene has CDR1 MDHEN and CDR2 SYDVKM. This CDR3 is 14 amino acids long. The chain has TRBV28 and TRBJ2-3; maybe TRBD2 (5 bases). The sequence was collected from a woman in her 70s with acute or convalescent COVID-19. Sequenced input: peripheral blood. CDR3 loop: CASSSPGGTDTQYF. DNA of the CDR3: TGTGCCAGCAGTTCGCCCGGGGGCACAGATACGCAGTATTTT.